These T cell receptor beta chains were read from a single sample in a study of blood T cells in healthy people across ages. One entry per CDR3 protein results from TCRdb running MiXCR on the 5' RACE reads. The sample holds about 780,000 distinct CDR3 sequences, 60% to 80% seen once. Sample: blood. The receptors originated from a man aged 25 to 40 in good health. Both conserved end residues are part of each CDR3.

V gene	J gene	CDR3 protein
TRBV5-1	TRBJ2-7	CASSRRGQAYEQYF
TRBV2	TRBJ1-5	CASSDFHTGKGNQPQHF
TRBV3-1	TRBJ1-2	CASSQDPRYRSSIYGYTF
TRBV4-1	TRBJ2-5	CASSQDPAQRGYQETQYF
TRBV20-1	TRBJ2-5	CSASPPMTGPIETQYF
TRBV7-2	TRBJ2-7	CASSLFREEHYEQYF
TRBV20-1	TRBJ2-1	CSARGRASDSSYNEQFF
TRBV29-1	TRBJ2-7	CSVALGTASRGSYEQYF
TRBV4-2	TRBJ2-3	CATTGGTDTQYF
TRBV15	TRBJ1-4	CATSRDKTATNEKLFF
TRBV20-1	TRBJ2-7	CSAVGTGTREQYF
TRBV6-2/TRBV6-3	TRBJ1-5	CASSDGHPQHF
TRBV6-5	TRBJ2-2	CASSPRTDNTGELFF
TRBV2	NA	CASSGYKLAIIEETQYF
TRBV6-2/TRBV6-3	TRBJ2-6	CASSKRGNSKSGANVLTF
TRBV25-1	TRBJ1-4	CASSDDEKLFF
TRBV28	TRBJ2-7	CASSSPGTGEYEQYF
TRBV12-3/TRBV12-4	NA	CASSSALYEQYF
TRBV25-1	TRBJ2-1	CTSRGQGVNNEQFF
TRBV7-2	TRBJ1-1	CASSKGDSALNTEAFF
TRBV7-9	TRBJ2-3	CASTWRAGSSDTQYF
TRBV20-1	TRBJ2-7	CSARTRAGGNYEQYF
TRBV5-1	TRBJ2-7	CASSLDRGGRYEQYF
TRBV6-5	TRBJ2-6	CASSNSDGRSGANVLTF
TRBV7-2	TRBJ2-5	CASSIGGPVETQYF
TRBV10-2	TRBJ1-4	CASRNRTGRELFF
TRBV10-3	TRBJ2-5	CAISESAGARETQYF
TRBV29-1	TRBJ2-5	CSVGVGETQYF
TRBV5-1	TRBJ2-1	CASSGTGTPESNEQFF
TRBV6-2/TRBV6-3	TRBJ1-6	CASSARTGNNSPLHF
TRBV29-1	TRBJ2-5	CSVGTSGGEPQETQYF
TRBV19	TRBJ1-2	CASSKVPGYGYTF
TRBV4-3	TRBJ2-4	CASSQDPPHDIQYF
TRBV29-1	TRBJ2-7	CSVGGAESYEQYF
TRBV5-1	TRBJ1-2	CASRRTDSNYGYTF
TRBV6-2/TRBV6-3	TRBJ1-4	CASSYSEDSLEKLFF
TRBV4-3	TRBJ1-6	CASSYTGLDSPLHF
TRBV20-1	TRBJ2-3	CSARGLAGGVDTQYF
TRBV6-6	TRBJ2-5	CASSYMDREETQYF
TRBV27	TRBJ2-5	CASSEGDRGLLGEQYF
TRBV4-3	TRBJ2-1	CASNPGSSGYNEQFF
TRBV7-6	TRBJ1-2	CASSPGTPGGYTF
TRBV20-1	TRBJ2-4	CSGEGYSKNIQYF
TRBV20-1	TRBJ2-7	CSASIGGQGPYEQYF
TRBV7-6	TRBJ2-3	CATTRGLAGARTDTQYF
TRBV15	TRBJ2-1	CATRGGVEQFF